This T cell receptor (beta chain) derives from a study of a mutant IDH1 vaccine in newly diagnosed glioma. Study information: There were eight vaccinations for patients, given in weeks 1, 3, 5, 7, 11, 15, 19 and 23. Sex among treated patients split about 62% male, about 40% female; mean age was approximately 38 years. Vaccines began 4-6 weeks after radiotherapy alone, or with temozolomide cycles.

The time point was: week 11, during vaccination. Each dose delivered 300 ug of mutant IDH1 20-mer peptide subcutaneously with imiquimod. V lost 1 base and J lost 1, with 8 bases in between. CDR3 length equals 14 residues. Germline V lookup: CDR1 SGDLS, CDR2 YYNGEE. Repertoires were generated with immunoSEQ multiplex PCR, while TCRdb's copy carries only in-frame clones and drops some. The repertoire consists of tens of thousands of clones, with less than 80% occurring once and the leading ten covering 8% to 8.5%. This clone is labeled medium-sized (0.01 to 0.1%). Its antigen is currently unknown. Findings and limits, study-wide: Seemingly, top peripheral T cell clonotype changes bore no relation to pseudoprogression.

The sequences come from PBMCs, collected from a glioma patient whose treatment included an IDH1 peptide vaccine. The receptor comes from a man aged 40-49 years with glioma. The rearrangement uses TRBV9 and TRBJ1-1; tentatively, D is TRBD1 (5 bases). CDR3 loop: CASSVRDGNTEAFF. CDR3 coding DNA: TGTGCCAGCAGCGTACGGGACGGGAACACTGAAGCTTTCTTT.